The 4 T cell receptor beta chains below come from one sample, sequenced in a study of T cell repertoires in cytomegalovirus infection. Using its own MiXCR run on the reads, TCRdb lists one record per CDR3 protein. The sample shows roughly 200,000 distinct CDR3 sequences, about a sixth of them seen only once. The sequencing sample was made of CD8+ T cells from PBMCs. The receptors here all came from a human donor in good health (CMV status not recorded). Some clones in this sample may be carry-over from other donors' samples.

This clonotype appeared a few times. The CDR3 bases are TGTGCCACCAGCAAGTGGGACAGCCGCTCCTACGAGCAGTACTTC. Residues: CATSKWDSRSYEQYF. The chain joins TRBV15 to TRBJ2-7, with 7 nucleotides matching TRBD1. CDR3 length: 15 amino acids. CDR1 and CDR2 (germline): LNHNV, YYDKDF (reference sequence). V dropped 4 bases and J dropped 0; count of bases not matched to a gene: 6.

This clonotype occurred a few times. The CDR3 DNA is TGCGCCAGCAGCTGGGACAGGCTCACAGATACGCAGTATTTT. Encoded protein: CASSWDRLTDTQYF. This chain uses TRBV4-1 with TRBJ2-3; TRBD1 matches 8 bases. Germline CDR1 reads MGHRA; CDR2 reads YSYEKL. The CDR3 consists of 14 residues. Unmatched junction bases numbered 3, after V lost 5 bases and J lost 2 bases.

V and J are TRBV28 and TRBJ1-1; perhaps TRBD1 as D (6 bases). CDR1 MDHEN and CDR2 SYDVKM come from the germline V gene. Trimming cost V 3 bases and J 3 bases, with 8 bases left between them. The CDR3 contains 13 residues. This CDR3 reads CASSFNRDTEAFF. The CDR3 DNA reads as TGTGCCAGCAGTTTCAACAGGGACACTGAAGCTTTCTTT.

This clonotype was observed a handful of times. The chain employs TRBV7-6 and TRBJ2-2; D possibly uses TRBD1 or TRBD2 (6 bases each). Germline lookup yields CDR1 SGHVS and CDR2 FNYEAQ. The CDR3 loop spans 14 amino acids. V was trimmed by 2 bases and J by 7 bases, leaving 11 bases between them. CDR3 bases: TGTGCCAGCAGCTTACTGGAGGGGGACGGGGAGCTGTTTTTT. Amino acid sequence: CASSLLEGDGELFF.